This TCR beta chain was captured in a study of blood T cell repertoires in COVID-19. Study overall: Italy, Spain and the United States were the sources of the convalescent and acute COVID-19 samples. PBMCs, B-cell-depleted T cells, or T cells were the source of the cDNA or gDNA that made up the material.

Germline V gives CDR1 MNHEY, CDR2 SVGAGI. This CDR3 has 15 residues. V lost 2 bases to trimming and J lost 0 bases, with 8 bases between them. Original processing methods: Amplified reference gene primers provided the basis for estimating nucleated cell counts. Assay: immunoSEQ multiplex PCR; the TCRdb copy retains only in-frame clones and omits some. V, J and clone size are taken as reported in that table, and D and trimming were inferred from the DNA itself. The data contain hundreds of thousands of clones, roughly 87% of them singletons. Material: PBMCs or T cells enriched from blood (not recorded which). The rearrangement uses TRBV6-5 and TRBJ1-5; possible D gene TRBD1, 5 bases. This receptor was obtained from a woman younger than 30 who had recovered from COVID-19. CDR3 sequence reads: CASSYGAYSNQPQHF. The CDR3 DNA sequence: TGTGCCAGCAGTTACGGGGCCTATAGCAATCAGCCCCAGCATTTT.